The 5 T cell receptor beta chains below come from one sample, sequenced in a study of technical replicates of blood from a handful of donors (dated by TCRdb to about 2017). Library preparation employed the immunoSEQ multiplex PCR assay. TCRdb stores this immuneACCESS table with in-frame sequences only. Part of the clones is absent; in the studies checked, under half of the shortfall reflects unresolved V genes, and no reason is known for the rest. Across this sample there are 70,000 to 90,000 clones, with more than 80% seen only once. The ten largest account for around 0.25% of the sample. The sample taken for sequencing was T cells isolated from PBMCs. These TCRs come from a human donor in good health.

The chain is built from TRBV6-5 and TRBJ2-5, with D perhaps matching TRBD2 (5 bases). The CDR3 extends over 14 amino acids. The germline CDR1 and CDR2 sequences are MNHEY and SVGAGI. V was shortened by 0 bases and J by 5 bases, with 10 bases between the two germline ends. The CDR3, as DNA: TGTGCCAGCAGTTACTCCGAGAGGGTGGAGACCCAGTACTTC. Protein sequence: CASSYSERVETQYF.

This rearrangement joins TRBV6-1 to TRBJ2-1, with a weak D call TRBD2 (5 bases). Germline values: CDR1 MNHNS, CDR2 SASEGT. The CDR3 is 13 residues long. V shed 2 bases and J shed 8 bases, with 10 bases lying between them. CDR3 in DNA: TGTGCCAGCAGTGAAACTAGTGCCCATGAGCAGTTCTTC. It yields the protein CASSETSAHEQFF.

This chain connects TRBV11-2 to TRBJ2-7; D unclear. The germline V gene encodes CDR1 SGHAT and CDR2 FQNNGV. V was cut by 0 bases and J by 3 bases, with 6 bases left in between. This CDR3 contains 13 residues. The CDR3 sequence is CASSLDLSYEQYF. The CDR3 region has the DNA TGTGCCAGCAGCTTAGATCTAAGCTACGAGCAGTACTTC. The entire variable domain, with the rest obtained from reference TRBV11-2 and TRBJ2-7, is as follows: EAGVAQSPRYKIIEKRQSVAFWCNPISGHATLYWYQQILGQGPKLLIQFQNNGVVDDSQLPKDRFSAERLKGVDSTLKIQPAKLEDSAVYLCASSLDLSYEQYFGPGTRLTVT.

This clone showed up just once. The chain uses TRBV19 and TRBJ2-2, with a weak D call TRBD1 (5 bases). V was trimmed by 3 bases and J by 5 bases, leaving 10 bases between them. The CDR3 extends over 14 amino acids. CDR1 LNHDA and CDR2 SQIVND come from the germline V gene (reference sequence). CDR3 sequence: CASSIDRRTGELFF. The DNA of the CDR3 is TGTGCCAGTAGTATTGACAGACGGACCGGGGAGCTGTTTTTT.

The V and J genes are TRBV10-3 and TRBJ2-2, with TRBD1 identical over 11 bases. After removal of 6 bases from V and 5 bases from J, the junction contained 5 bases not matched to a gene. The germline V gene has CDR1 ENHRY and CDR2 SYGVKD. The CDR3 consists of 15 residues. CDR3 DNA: TGTGCCATCAGACCGGGACAGGGGGGAACCGGGGAGCTGTTTTTT. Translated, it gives CAIRPGQGGTGELFF.